The present T cell receptor (beta chain) was sequenced within a study of blood T cell repertoires in COVID-19. Study details: T cells, B-cell-depleted T cells, or PBMCs provided the cDNA or gDNA that served as material.

This CDR3 comprises 14 residues. CDR1 is SGHTA, CDR2 FQGNSA, per germline. J lost 4 bases, V lost 1 base, and 3 bases had no gene match. Sequenced by immunoSEQ multiplex PCR; TCRdb stores in-frame clones only, minus some. The sample gives a few hundred thousand clones, roughly nine tenths of which show up once; roughly 6.7% is in the top ten. This clone came up once. Specimen: peripheral blood. The chain couples TRBV7-2 to TRBJ2-7, with 8 positions matching TRBD1. This TCR came from a man aged 18 to 30 who had recovered from COVID-19. The CDR3 DNA sequence: TGTGCCAGCAGCTTAGGGACAGGGTATTACGAGCAGTACTTC. This sequence encodes CASSLGTGYYEQYF.